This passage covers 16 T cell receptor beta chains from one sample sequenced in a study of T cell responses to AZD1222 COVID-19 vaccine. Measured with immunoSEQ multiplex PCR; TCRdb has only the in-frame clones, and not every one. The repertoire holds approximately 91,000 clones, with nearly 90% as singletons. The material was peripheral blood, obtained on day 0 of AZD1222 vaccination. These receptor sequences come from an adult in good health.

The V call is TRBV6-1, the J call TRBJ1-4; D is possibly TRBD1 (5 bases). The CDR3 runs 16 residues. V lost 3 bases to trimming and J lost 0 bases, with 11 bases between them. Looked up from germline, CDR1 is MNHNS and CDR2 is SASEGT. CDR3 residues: CASSDRGSATNEKLFF. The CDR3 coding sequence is TGTGCCAGCAGTGATCGGGGGTCTGCAACTAATGAAAAACTGTTTTTT.

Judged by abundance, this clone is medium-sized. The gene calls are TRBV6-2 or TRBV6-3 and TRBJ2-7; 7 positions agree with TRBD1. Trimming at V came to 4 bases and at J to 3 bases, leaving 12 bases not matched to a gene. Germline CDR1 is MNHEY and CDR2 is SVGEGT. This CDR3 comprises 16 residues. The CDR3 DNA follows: TGTGCCAGCAGTTCCCCCTTCGACAGGGTAGACTACGAGCAGTACTTC. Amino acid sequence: CASSSPFDRVDYEQYF.

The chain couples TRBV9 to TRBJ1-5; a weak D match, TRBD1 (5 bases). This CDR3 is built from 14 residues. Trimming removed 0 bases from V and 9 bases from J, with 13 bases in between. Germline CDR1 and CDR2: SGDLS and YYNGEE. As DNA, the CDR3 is TGTGCCAGCAGCGTAGACGGGACCTTTCCGCCCCAGCATTTT. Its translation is CASSVDGTFPPQHF.

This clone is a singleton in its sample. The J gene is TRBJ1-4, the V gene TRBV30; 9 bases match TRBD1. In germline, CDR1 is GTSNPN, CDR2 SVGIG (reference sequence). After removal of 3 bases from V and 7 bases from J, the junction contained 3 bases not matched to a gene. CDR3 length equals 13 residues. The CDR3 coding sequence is TGTGCCTGGAGGGTGGACAGGGGTGAAAAACTGTTTTTT. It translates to CAWRVDRGEKLFF.

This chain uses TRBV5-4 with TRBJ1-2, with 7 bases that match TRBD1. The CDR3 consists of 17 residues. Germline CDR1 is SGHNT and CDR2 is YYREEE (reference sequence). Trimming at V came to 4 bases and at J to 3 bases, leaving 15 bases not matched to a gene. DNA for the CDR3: TGTGCCAGCAGCCCTGGGACAGCCGCCCCCAAGGACTATGGCTACACCTTC. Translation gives CASSPGTAAPKDYGYTF.

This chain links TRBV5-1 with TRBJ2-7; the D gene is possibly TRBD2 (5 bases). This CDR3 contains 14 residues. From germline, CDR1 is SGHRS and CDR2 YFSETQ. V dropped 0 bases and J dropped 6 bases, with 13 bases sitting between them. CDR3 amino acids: CASSLEGLLAEQYF. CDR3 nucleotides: TGCGCCAGCAGCTTGGAAGGCCTCCTAGCCGAGCAGTACTTC. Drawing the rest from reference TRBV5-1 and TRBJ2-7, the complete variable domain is KAGVTQTPRYLIKTRGQQVTLSCSPISGHRSVSWYQQTPGQGLQFLFEYFSETQRNKGNFPGRFSGRQFSNSRSEMNVSTLELGDSALYLCASSLEGLLAEQYFGPGTRLTVT.

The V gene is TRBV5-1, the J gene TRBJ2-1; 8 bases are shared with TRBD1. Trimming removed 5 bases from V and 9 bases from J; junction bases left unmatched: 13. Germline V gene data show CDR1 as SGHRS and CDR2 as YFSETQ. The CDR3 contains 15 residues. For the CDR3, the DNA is TGCGCCAGCAGGGTGACAGGTCTCGACAGGGGTGAGCAGTTCTTC. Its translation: CASRVTGLDRGEQFF.

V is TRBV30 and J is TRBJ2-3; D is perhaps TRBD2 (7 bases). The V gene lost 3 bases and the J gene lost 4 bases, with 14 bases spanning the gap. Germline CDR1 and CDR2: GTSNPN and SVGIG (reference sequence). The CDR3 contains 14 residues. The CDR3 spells CAWRSAGAPDTQYF. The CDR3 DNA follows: TGTGCCTGGAGAAGCGCGGGGGCCCCAGATACGCAGTATTTT.

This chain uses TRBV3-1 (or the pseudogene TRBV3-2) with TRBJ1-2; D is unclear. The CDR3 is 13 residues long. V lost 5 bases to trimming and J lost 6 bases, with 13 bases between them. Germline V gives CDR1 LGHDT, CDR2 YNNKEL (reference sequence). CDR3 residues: CASSGSLEDGYTF. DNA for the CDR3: TGTGCCAGCAGCGGCAGCTTAGAGGATGGCTACACCTTC.

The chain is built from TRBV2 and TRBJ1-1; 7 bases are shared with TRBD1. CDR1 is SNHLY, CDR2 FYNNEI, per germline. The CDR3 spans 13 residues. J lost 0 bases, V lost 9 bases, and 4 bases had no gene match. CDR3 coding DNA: TGTGCCAGTTCGACAGGGCTGAACACTGAAGCTTTCTTT. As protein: CASSTGLNTEAFF.

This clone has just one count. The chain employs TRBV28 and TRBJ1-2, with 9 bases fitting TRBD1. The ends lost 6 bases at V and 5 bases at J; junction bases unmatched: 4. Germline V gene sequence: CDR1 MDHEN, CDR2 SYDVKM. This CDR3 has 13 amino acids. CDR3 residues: CASRGTGRYGYTF. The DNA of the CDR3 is TGTGCCAGCAGAGGGACAGGGAGGTATGGCTACACCTTC.

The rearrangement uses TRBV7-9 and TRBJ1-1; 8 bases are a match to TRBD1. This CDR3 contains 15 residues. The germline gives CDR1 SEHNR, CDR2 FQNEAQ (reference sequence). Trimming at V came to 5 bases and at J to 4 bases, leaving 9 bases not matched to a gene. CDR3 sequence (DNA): TGTGCCAGCAGCCGATCGCCCACAGGGGGCACTGAAGCTTTCTTT. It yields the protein CASSRSPTGGTEAFF.

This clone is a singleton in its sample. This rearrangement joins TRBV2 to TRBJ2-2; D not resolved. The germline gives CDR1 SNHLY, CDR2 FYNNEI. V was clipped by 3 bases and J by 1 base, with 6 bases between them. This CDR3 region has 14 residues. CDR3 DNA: TGTGCCAGCAGTGAGTCGAAGAACACCGGGGAGCTGTTTTTT. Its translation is CASSESKNTGELFF.

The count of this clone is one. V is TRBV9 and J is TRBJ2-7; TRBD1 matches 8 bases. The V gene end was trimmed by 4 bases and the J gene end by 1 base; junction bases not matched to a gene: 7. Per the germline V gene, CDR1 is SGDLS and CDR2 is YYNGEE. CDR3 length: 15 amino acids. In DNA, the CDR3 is TGTGCCAGCAGCCCCGGGACAGGACTATCCTACGAGCAGTACTTC. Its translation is CASSPGTGLSYEQYF.

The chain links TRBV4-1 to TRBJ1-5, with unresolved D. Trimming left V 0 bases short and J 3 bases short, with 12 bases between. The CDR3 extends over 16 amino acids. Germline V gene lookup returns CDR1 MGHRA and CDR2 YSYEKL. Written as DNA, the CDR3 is TGCGCCAGCAGCCAAGACTCGGGCAGCTACAATCAGCCCCAGCATTTT. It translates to CASSQDSGSYNQPQHF.

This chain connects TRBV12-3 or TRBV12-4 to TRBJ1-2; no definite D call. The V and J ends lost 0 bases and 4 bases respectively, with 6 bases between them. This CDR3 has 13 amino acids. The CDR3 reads CASSLAPRYGYTF. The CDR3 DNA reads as TGTGCCAGCAGTTTAGCGCCCCGCTATGGCTACACCTTC.